Here is one T cell receptor (beta chain) with its context. The data are from a study of blood T cell repertoires in COVID-19. The wider study: The United States, Italy and Spain provided the acute and convalescent COVID-19 samples. PBMCs, B-cell-depleted T cells, or T cells provided the cDNA or gDNA that made up the material.

The method was immunoSEQ multiplex PCR; TCRdb's version includes in-frame clones alone and lacks a portion of them. In the table there are under 250,000 clones, about 82% of which are singletons. There are 14 residues in the CDR3. J gave up 8 bases and V 6 bases, and 11 bases lay outside the gene matches. Germline V gene lookup returns CDR1 SNHLY and CDR2 FYNNEI. The chain combines TRBV2 with TRBJ1-2; 8 bases match TRBD1. Source material: peripheral blood. The TCR originated in a woman aged 60-70 years with active or convalescent COVID-19. CDR3 DNA: TGTGCCAGCAGCGCAGAATACAGGGGGAGAGGCTACACCTTC. This sequence encodes CASSAEYRGRGYTF.